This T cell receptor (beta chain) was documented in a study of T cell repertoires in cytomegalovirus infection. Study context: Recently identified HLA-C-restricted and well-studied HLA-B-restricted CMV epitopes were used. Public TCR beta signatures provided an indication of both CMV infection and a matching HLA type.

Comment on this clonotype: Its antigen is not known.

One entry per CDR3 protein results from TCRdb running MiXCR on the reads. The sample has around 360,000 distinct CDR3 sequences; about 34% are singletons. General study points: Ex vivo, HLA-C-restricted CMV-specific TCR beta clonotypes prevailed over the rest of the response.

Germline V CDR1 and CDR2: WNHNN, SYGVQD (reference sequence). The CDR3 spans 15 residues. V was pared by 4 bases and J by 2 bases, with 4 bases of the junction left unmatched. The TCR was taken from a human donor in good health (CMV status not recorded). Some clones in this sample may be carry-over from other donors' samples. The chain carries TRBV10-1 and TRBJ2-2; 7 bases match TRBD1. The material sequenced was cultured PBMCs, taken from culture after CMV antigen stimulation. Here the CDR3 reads CASSGGQSNTGELFF. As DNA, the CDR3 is TGCGCCAGCAGTGGGGGACAGAGTAACACCGGGGAGCTGTTTTTT.